Following are 17 T cell receptor beta chains from one sample sequenced in a study of regulatory and conventional T cells in RAG deficiency. Assay used: immunoSEQ multiplex PCR; TCRdb lists only in-frame clones, some missing. The data show just under 9,500 clones, with about 89% seen just once and around 1.4% held by the top ten. Regulatory T cells were sorted from blood as CD4+ CD25-high CD127-low cells. In addition, the sample was reused for a study of regulatory T cells. Per that paper: Primers: 52 TRBV forward and 13 TRBJ reverse.

The material sequenced was Tregs sorted from blood. These receptors all come from a human donor in good health.

The chain links TRBV18 to TRBJ1-1; tentatively, D is TRBD1 (5 bases). CDR3 length: 15 amino acids. Germline CDR1 and CDR2: KGHSH and LQKENI. Trimming cost V 6 bases and J 5 bases, with 19 bases left between them. CDR3 in DNA: TGTGCCAGCTCCCAATCAGGGCAAAGGTCGACTGAAGCTTTCTTT. Translation gives CASSQSGQRSTEAFF.

The chain couples TRBV18 to TRBJ2-5; 7 nucleotides match TRBD1. The length of the CDR3 is 13 residues. The V and J ends lost 8 bases and 4 bases, in that order; junction bases with no gene match: 7. Germline loops: CDR1 KGHSH, CDR2 LQKENI. The CDR3 here is CASGRRGRETQYF. The CDR3 nucleotides read TGTGCCAGCGGACGAAGGGGGCGAGAGACCCAGTACTTC.

The chain is built from TRBV10-3 and TRBJ2-1; 13 bases line up with TRBD2. The V gene's germline CDR1 is ENHRY and CDR2 SYGVKD. The CDR3 consists of 14 residues. With V trimmed by 6 bases and J by 12 bases, 8 bases remained unmatched. The CDR3: CAIRPGLAGESQFF. The CDR3 region has the DNA TGTGCCATCAGACCCGGACTAGCGGGAGAATCGCAGTTCTTC.

This sequence joins TRBV7-9 and TRBJ2-5, with D uncertain. V lost 0 bases, J lost 3 bases, and 5 bases lay in between. There are 13 residues in the CDR3. Germline-derived CDR1 and CDR2 are SEHNR and FQNEAQ (reference sequence). The CDR3 DNA follows: TGTGCCAGCAGCTTAGCCAGAAAAGAGACCCAGTACTTC. Residues: CASSLARKETQYF.

This clone came up once. The gene calls are TRBV6-6 and TRBJ2-5; tentatively, D is TRBD1 (6 bases). The V and J ends lost 2 bases and 5 bases respectively, with 12 bases between them. Germline V CDR1 and CDR2: MNHNY, SVGAGI (reference sequence). This CDR3 contains 14 residues. Here the CDR3 reads CASSYTTGTETQYF. In nucleotides, the CDR3 is TGTGCCAGCAGTTACACCACAGGGACGGAGACCCAGTACTTC.

This chain connects TRBV5-6 to TRBJ2-2; D may be TRBD2 (6 bases). Deletions cut 5 bases from V and 5 bases from J, with 16 bases between. The V gene's germline CDR1 is SGHDT and CDR2 YYEEEE. The CDR3 contains 15 residues. The CDR3 bases are TGTGCCAGCAGACAATGGGGTCGGGGGACCGGGGAGCTGTTTTTT. It encodes CASRQWGRGTGELFF.

This clone was observed a single time. The CDR3 DNA reads TGTGCCAGCAGCGTAGACTGGACGGGGAAACAGGGCCCCCTCTTGGGTGGCTACACCTTC. Translated: CASSVDWTGKQGPLLGGYTF. V and J are TRBV9 and TRBJ1-2; perhaps TRBD1 as D (6 bases). The V and J ends lost 0 bases and 7 bases respectively, with 31 bases between them. The germline V gene encodes CDR1 SGDLS and CDR2 YYNGEE. This CDR3 is built from 20 residues.

This clone was detected once. J is TRBJ1-4 and V is TRBV5-1, with a possible D match to TRBD1 (6 bases). CDR3 length equals 14 residues. Germline CDR1 is SGHRS and CDR2 is YFSETQ. Trimming stripped 4 bases from V and 2 bases from J, with 9 bases between. CDR3 sequence reads: CASSKQGTNEKLFF. The CDR3 DNA is TGCGCCAGCAGCAAACAGGGTACTAATGAAAAACTGTTTTTT.

The chain has TRBV27 and TRBJ1-1; D is ambiguous. The CDR3 totals 14 residues. V was cut by 2 bases and J by 4 bases, with 11 bases left in between. Germline CDR1 MNHEY, CDR2 SMNVEV (reference sequence). Here the CDR3 DNA reads TGTGCCAGCAGTTTAACCGGGATGCGCACTGAAGCTTTCTTT. This encodes CASSLTGMRTEAFF.

CDR3 bases: TGCGCCAGCAGCTTGGTCGGGGGCGGCTACACCTTC. Its protein product is CASSLVGGGYTF. V usage is TRBV5-1 and J usage is TRBJ1-2; a weak D match, TRBD1 (6 bases). Trimming took 0 bases from V and 8 from J, leaving 8 bases between them. Germline CDR1 and CDR2: SGHRS and YFSETQ. The CDR3 covers 12 residues. Full variable domain (outside the CDR3, taken from reference TRBV5-1 and TRBJ1-2): KAGVTQTPRYLIKTRGQQVTLSCSPISGHRSVSWYQQTPGQGLQFLFEYFSETQRNKGNFPGRFSGRQFSNSRSEMNVSTLELGDSALYLCASSLVGGGYTFGSGTRLTVV.

This chain connects TRBV18 to TRBJ2-1; a possible D gene is TRBD1 (6 bases). The CDR3 has 12 amino acids. Germline V gene sequence: CDR1 KGHSH, CDR2 LQKENI. Trimming took off 5 bases at V and 10 bases at J, with 12 bases between the two ends. CDR3 nucleotide sequence: TGTGCCAGCTCAAAGACAGGCGAGGAGCAGTTCTTC. Translating gives CASSKTGEEQFF.

The chain couples TRBV4-1 to TRBJ1-2; D might be TRBD1 (6 bases). The V end was cut by 0 bases, the J end by 4 bases, with 15 bases between. CDR1 and CDR2 (germline): MGHRA, YSYEKL. The CDR3 has 16 residues. The DNA for the CDR3 is TGCGCCAGCAGCCAAGATCCCCACAGGGCTTTCTATGGCTACACCTTC. Its protein is CASSQDPHRAFYGYTF.

This clone came up once. J is TRBJ1-4 and V is TRBV6-5; no definite D call. The CDR3 spans 13 residues. The germline CDR1 and CDR2 sequences are MNHEY and SVGAGI. Trimming shortened V by 3 bases and J by 5 bases, and 7 bases separated the two germline ends. The CDR3 loop is CASSYQLNEKLFF. The CDR3 coding sequence is TGTGCCAGCAGTTATCAGCTGAATGAAAAACTGTTTTTT.

The CDR3 region has the DNA TGTGCCAGTAGCTACCTTCAAGGGGGACAGGGGATTTCCGGGGACACCGGGGAGCTGTTTTTT. Protein product: CASSYLQGGQGISGDTGELFF. The chain combines TRBV19 with TRBJ2-2; 10 nucleotides align to TRBD1. The CDR3 covers 21 residues. With V trimmed by 6 bases and J by 3 bases, 22 bases remained unmatched. Germline CDR1 reads LNHDA; CDR2 reads SQIVND (reference sequence).

J is TRBJ2-2 and V is TRBV27; D is unclear. The V gene lost 3 bases and the J gene lost 3 bases, with 5 bases spanning the gap. CDR3 length equals 13 residues. The germline CDR1 and CDR2 sequences are MNHEY and SMNVEV (reference sequence). The CDR3 region is CASSFLHTGELFF. The CDR3 nucleotides read TGTGCCAGCAGTTTCCTCCACACCGGGGAGCTGTTTTTT.

The V and J genes are TRBV23-1 and TRBJ1-5, with no clear D. TRBV23-1 is sorted into the ORF group, with uncertain function. V was shortened by 2 bases and J by 2 bases, with 13 bases between the two germline ends. The CDR3 is 16 amino acids. CDR3 loop: CASSQKRADCNQPQHF. In nucleotides, the CDR3 is TGCGCCAGCAGTCAAAAGAGGGCAGACTGCAATCAGCCCCAGCATTTT.

The V and J genes are TRBV18 and TRBJ1-2; no clear D. Trimming took off 4 bases at V and 3 bases at J, with 6 bases between the two ends. The CDR3 loop spans 12 amino acids. The V gene's germline CDR1 is KGHSH and CDR2 LQKENI. The CDR3, as DNA: TGTGCCAGCTCACGTGGGGACTATGGCTACACCTTC. It codes for CASSRGDYGYTF.